This T cell receptor beta chain emerged from a study of T cell clonotyping in hematopoietic cell transplantation. In the case of this clone: Its antigen is not known.

The time point denotes: recipient sample about 28 days before transplant, after cytoreduction. Study findings and constraints: After transplant, recipient diversity fell while pathologically expanded clonotypes grew through day 180.

The repertoire was sequenced with immunoSEQ multiplex PCR; TCRdb's copy has only in-frame clones and lacks some. Here the sample spans tens of thousands of clones, approximately 84% being singletons. Trimming removed 5 bases at V and 1 base at J, with 6 bases between. CDR3 size: 13 residues. CDR1 and CDR2 (germline): SGHRS, YFSETQ. This clonotype originated in a man in his 60s with biphenotypic leukemia. Some clones in this sample may be carry-over from other donors' samples. The V call is TRBV5-1, the J call TRBJ2-2, with D unresolved. The sample consisted of peripheral blood mononuclear cells, taken before stem cell transplant. CDR3 loop: CASRDGNTGELFF. The CDR3 nucleotides are TGCGCCAGCAGGGACGGGAACACCGGGGAGCTGTTTTTT.